The 16 T cell receptor beta chains in this list originate from one sample, sequenced in a study of CD8 T cells in Susac syndrome. Reverse transcription of 0.5 to 1 ug RNA was performed with random hexamers. Via MiXCR, TCRdb re-called the immunoSEQ multiplex PCR reads, giving one row per CDR3 protein. The data hold over 350,000 distinct CDR3 sequences, with roughly 85% observed a single time. Sequenced sample: CD8+ T cells from PBMCs. The receptors originated from a human donor with multiple sclerosis.

This clonotype was picked up one time. V usage is TRBV2 and J usage is TRBJ2-7, with 7 bases fitting TRBD1. After removal of 6 bases from V and 3 bases from J, the junction contained 8 bases not matched to a gene. Per germline, CDR1 SNHLY and CDR2 FYNNEI. CDR3 length equals 14 residues. CDR3 nucleotide sequence: TGTGCCAGCAGCCCTTTGGACAGGTTCTACGAGCAGTACTTC. Translation: CASSPLDRFYEQYF.

This chain connects TRBV7-6 to TRBJ2-3; no clear D gene. Germline values: CDR1 SGHVS, CDR2 FNYEAQ. V lost 1 base and J lost 0, with 8 bases in between. This CDR3 region has 15 residues. As DNA, the CDR3 is TGTGCCAGCAGCTTAGTGTGGCAGAGCACAGATACGCAGTATTTT. As protein: CASSLVWQSTDTQYF.

The chain recombines TRBV29-1 with TRBJ2-7, with 7 bases aligning to TRBD2. This CDR3 is built from 14 residues. CDR1 SQVTM and CDR2 ANQGSEA come from the germline V gene. J lost 3 bases, V lost 5 bases, and 10 bases had no gene match. The CDR3 loop reads CSVIDGGSFYEQYF. The CDR3 bases are TGCAGCGTTATAGATGGCGGGAGTTTCTACGAGCAGTACTTC.

In nucleotides, the CDR3 is TGCGCCAGCAGCCATAGCCTAGCGGGGGGGCAAGAGACCCAGTACTTC. This translates into CASSHSLAGGQETQYF. The rearrangement links TRBV4-1 to TRBJ2-5; 12 nucleotides match TRBD2. The CDR3 sequence is 16 residues long. The V and J ends lost 3 bases and 2 bases, in that order; junction bases with no gene match: 4. Germline V lookup: CDR1 MGHRA, CDR2 YSYEKL.

The chain employs TRBV5-6 and TRBJ2-5, with TRBD2 as a possible D gene (6 bases). Trimming cost V 5 bases and J 5 bases, with 19 bases left between them. The CDR3 consists of 15 residues. Germline V gives CDR1 SGHDT, CDR2 YYEEEE. The CDR3 DNA is TGTGCCAGCAGTCATTTCCTAGCGTCCCTTGAGACCCAGTACTTC. It translates to CASSHFLASLETQYF.

This clonotype occurred once. The chain links TRBV29-1 to TRBJ2-1, with D tentatively TRBD1 (5 bases). CDR1 and CDR2 (germline): SQVTM, ANQGSEA. The CDR3 contains 12 residues. V shed 7 bases and J shed 8 bases, with 15 bases lying between them. For the CDR3, the DNA is TGCAGCGGCCTCCAGGGAATGGATGAGCAGTTCTTC. This codes for CSGLQGMDEQFF.

The V gene is TRBV27, the J gene TRBJ2-1; D is unclear. From germline, CDR1 is MNHEY and CDR2 SMNVEV (reference sequence). This CDR3 spans 11 amino acids. V lost 3 bases and J lost 12, with 9 bases in between. CDR3 DNA sequence: TGTGCCAGCAGTTTCTTTGGACGGCAGTTCTTC. Its protein product is CASSFFGRQFF.

This sequence joins TRBV11-2 and TRBJ2-7; no definite D call. Germline V gene data show CDR1 as SGHAT and CDR2 as FQNNGV. The CDR3 runs to 14 residues. The ends were cut back, 3 bases at V and 0 bases at J, with 9 bases in the middle. CDR3 in DNA: TGTGCCAGCAGCTTCGGCTTCAGCTCCTACGAGCAGTACTTC. Protein: CASSFGFSSYEQYF.

This chain links TRBV4-1 with TRBJ2-1; D perhaps matches TRBD2 (7 bases). Germline V gives CDR1 MGHRA, CDR2 YSYEKL. The CDR3 has 14 amino acids. V was clipped by 0 bases and J by 8 bases, with 11 bases between them. The CDR3 coding sequence is TGCGCCAGCAGCCAAGAGGGGGGGCTCGATGAGCAGTTCTTC. Translation gives CASSQEGGLDEQFF.

The genes are TRBV28 and TRBJ1-2, with 11 bases identical to TRBD1. Germline CDR1 reads MDHEN; CDR2 reads SYDVKM. V shed 6 bases and J 5 bases; nucleotides not matched to a gene: 14. The CDR3 is made up of 17 amino acids. CDR3 protein: CASSPPGTGGSVYGYTF. CDR3 DNA sequence: TGTGCCAGCAGCCCCCCCGGGACAGGGGGTAGCGTGTATGGCTACACCTTC.

V is TRBV11-2 and J is TRBJ1-4; 11 positions agree with TRBD1. J lost 7 bases, V lost 1 base, and 8 bases had no gene match. The CDR3 has 17 amino acids. Germline assignment: CDR1 SGHAT and CDR2 FQNNGV. The CDR3 sequence is CASSLVPGTGGIEKLFF. The CDR3 nucleotides read TGTGCCAGCAGCTTAGTGCCTGGGACAGGGGGTATTGAAAAACTGTTTTTT.

In regard to this clonotype: At one boundary the junction diverges from the germline segment, which might be a read error. This chain joins TRBV5-6 and TRBJ1-1, with no clear D. This CDR3 contains 13 residues. Germline V lookup: CDR1 SGHDT, CDR2 YYEEEE. DNA of the CDR3: TGTGCCAGCAGCCTACCGAGTCAGACTGAAGCTTCCTTT. Translated: CASSLPSQTEASF.

The chain combines TRBV19 with TRBJ2-7; maybe TRBD2 (6 bases). V shed 1 base and J shed 0 bases, with 10 bases lying between them. Germline CDR1 is LNHDA and CDR2 is SQIVND (reference sequence). There are 15 residues in the CDR3. CDR3 bases: TGTGCCAGTAGTATAGGCGGCGGGGACTCCTACGAGCAGTACTTC. Encoded protein: CASSIGGGDSYEQYF. The complete variable domain, with remaining parts taken from reference TRBV19 and TRBJ2-7, reads DGGITQSPKYLFRKEGQNVTLSCEQNLNHDAMYWYRQDPGQGLRLIYYSQIVNDFQKGDIAEGYSVSREKKESFPLTVTSAQKNPTAFYLCASSIGGGDSYEQYFGPGTRLTVT.

The rearrangement uses TRBV16 and TRBJ2-7; D ambiguous. CDR1 is KGHSY, CDR2 FQNENV, per germline. Trimming removed 4 bases at V and 3 bases at J, with 13 bases between. The length of the CDR3 is 14 residues. CDR3 coding DNA: TGTGCCAGCAGCCGGACCTCTACCTTCTACGAGCAGTACTTC. Protein sequence: CASSRTSTFYEQYF.

This clonotype is a singleton in its sample. The chain joins TRBV4-1 to TRBJ2-7; 7 bases are shared with TRBD1. Germline V lookup: CDR1 MGHRA, CDR2 YSYEKL. After removal of 2 bases from V and 3 bases from J, the junction contained 19 bases not matched to a gene. This CDR3 spans 19 amino acids. Written as DNA, the CDR3 is TGCGCCAGCAGCCAACACTTCCGGGACAGAGAGATTTATTTCTACGAGCAGTACTTC. Translation gives CASSQHFRDREIYFYEQYF.

The gene calls are TRBV10-3 and TRBJ1-2; 7 bases align to TRBD1. The germline CDR1 and CDR2 sequences are ENHRY and SYGVKD. This CDR3 contains 15 residues. V lost 5 bases, J lost 8 bases, and 14 bases stayed unmatched. The CDR3 sequence: CAISTGEVSSTGYTF. The CDR3 DNA reads TGTGCCATCAGTACAGGGGAGGTGTCTAGTACGGGCTACACCTTC.